This T cell receptor beta chain stems from a study of T-cell memory formation after mild COVID-19. TCRdb re-derived calls from the 5' RACE reads in MiXCR, one entry per CDR3 protein. Of hundreds of thousands of distinct CDR3 sequences in the sample, 20% to 30% were seen once. The CDR3 spans 15 residues. In germline, CDR1 is SEHNR, CDR2 FQNEAQ (reference sequence). The V and J ends lost 1 base and 0 bases respectively, with 9 bases between them. The origin of this receptor is an adult woman who had mild COVID-19 (a few samples of this study predate the infection). Cell type and time point are not known. The sample taken for sequencing was PBMCs or a T cell subset sorted from them (not recorded which). The chain carries TRBV7-9 and TRBJ1-1; D is possibly TRBD1 (5 bases). The CDR3 sequence: CASSLVQGMNTEAFF. The DNA of the CDR3 is TGTGCCAGCAGCTTAGTTCAGGGCATGAACACTGAAGCTTTCTTT.